This is a list of T cell receptor beta chains from one sample in a study. TCRdb recomputed calls from the 5' RACE reads with MiXCR, one row per CDR3 protein. This sample has tens of thousands of distinct CDR3 sequences, with roughly 29% found just once. What was sequenced was memory CD4+ T cells sorted from a lymph node. These receptors came from a female donor with breast cancer. Each CDR3 is given with its conserved first and last residue. A D gene is named only where the DNA matches it firmly. Clone size is stated in some rows and not others, as once, few, many or a class when expanded.

v_call: TRBV5-1
clone_size: once
j_call: TRBJ2-6
d_call: TRBD1
cdr3_aa: CASSPTGQLDSGANVLTF
cdr3_nt: TGCGCCAGCAGCCCTACGGGACAGCTTGACTCTGGGGCCAACGTCCTGACTTTC

v_call: TRBV5-1
clone_size: few
j_call: TRBJ2-1
d_call: TRBD2
cdr3_aa: CASSLRLVVAGGPSSYNEQFF
cdr3_nt: TGCGCCAGCAGCTTGCGGCTGGTTGTCGCGGGAGGTCCGAGCTCCTACAATGAGCAGTTCTTC

v_call: TRBV2
clone_size: few
j_call: TRBJ2-3
d_call: NA
cdr3_aa: CASSGGGADTQYF
cdr3_nt: TGTGCCAGCAGTGGAGGAGGCGCAGATACGCAGTATTTT

v_call: TRBV30
clone_size: NA
j_call: TRBJ2-5
d_call: TRBD2
cdr3_aa: CARGLAGGGETQYF
cdr3_nt: TGTGCCAGGGGACTAGCGGGAGGCGGTGAGACCCAGTACTTC

v_call: TRBV28
clone_size: few
j_call: TRBJ1-6
d_call: TRBD1
cdr3_aa: CASSLLQGDNSPLHF
cdr3_nt: TGTGCCAGCAGTTTGTTACAGGGGGATAATTCACCCCTCCACTTT

v_call: TRBV28
clone_size: NA
j_call: TRBJ2-2
d_call: TRBD1
cdr3_aa: CASALRRGSANTGELFF
cdr3_nt: TGTGCCAGCGCCCTTCGCAGGGGGAGTGCGAACACCGGGGAGCTGTTTTTT

v_call: TRBV7-2
clone_size: NA
j_call: TRBJ1-2
d_call: NA
cdr3_aa: CARRDSRFYDTF
cdr3_nt: TGTGCCAGGAGAGACTCACGCTTTTATGACACCTTC

v_call: TRBV7-3
clone_size: few
j_call: TRBJ2-3
d_call: NA
cdr3_aa: CASSLGDFSTDTQYF
cdr3_nt: TGTGCCAGCAGCTTAGGAGACTTTAGCACAGATACGCAGTATTTT

v_call: TRBV20-1
clone_size: NA
j_call: TRBJ2-5
d_call: TRBD1
cdr3_aa: CSARVLYRGETQYF
cdr3_nt: TGCAGTGCTAGAGTCCTTTACAGGGGAGAGACCCAGTACTTC

v_call: TRBV27
clone_size: NA
j_call: TRBJ2-7
d_call: NA
cdr3_aa: CASSLRGAYEQYF
cdr3_nt: TGTGCCAGCAGTTTAAGGGGCGCCTACGAGCAGTACTTC

v_call: TRBV5-6
clone_size: few
j_call: TRBJ1-1
d_call: NA
cdr3_aa: CASSLSSWGTEAFF
cdr3_nt: TGTGCCAGCAGCTTGTCTTCGTGGGGCACTGAAGCTTTCTTT

v_call: TRBV5-1
clone_size: NA
j_call: TRBJ2-3
d_call: TRBD2
cdr3_aa: CASSLGEGPQDTQYF
cdr3_nt: TGCGCCAGCAGCTTGGGGGAGGGCCCTCAAGATACGCAGTATTTT

v_call: TRBV20-1
clone_size: NA
j_call: TRBJ1-4
d_call: NA
cdr3_aa: CSARKGGTNEKLFF
cdr3_nt: TGCAGTGCTAGGAAAGGGGGGACTAATGAAAAACTGTTTTTT

v_call: TRBV5-1
clone_size: NA
j_call: TRBJ2-5
d_call: TRBD1
cdr3_aa: CASSPGQGYGETQYF
cdr3_nt: TGCGCCAGCAGCCCGGGACAGGGGTATGGGGAGACCCAGTACTTC

v_call: TRBV5-1
clone_size: NA
j_call: TRBJ2-5
d_call: TRBD1
cdr3_aa: CASSTDRGETQYF
cdr3_nt: TGCGCCAGCAGCACGGACAGGGGAGAGACCCAGTACTTC

v_call: TRBV5-6
clone_size: NA
j_call: TRBJ2-7
d_call: NA
cdr3_aa: CASRTTGQAGEQYF
cdr3_nt: TGTGCCAGCAGGACGACAGGGCAAGCGGGCGAGCAGTACTTC

v_call: TRBV2
clone_size: NA
j_call: TRBJ1-1
d_call: NA
cdr3_aa: CASSLDTNTEAFF
cdr3_nt: TGTGCCAGCAGCCTTGACACGAACACTGAAGCTTTCTTT

v_call: TRBV10-3
clone_size: few
j_call: TRBJ2-1
d_call: NA
cdr3_aa: CAISARGLAQFF
cdr3_nt: TGTGCCATCAGTGCTCGCGGGCTAGCGCAGTTCTTC

v_call: TRBV5-1
clone_size: NA
j_call: TRBJ1-3
d_call: TRBD1
cdr3_aa: CASSYTGEGNTIYF
cdr3_nt: TGCGCCAGCAGCTATACAGGGGAAGGAAACACCATATATTTT

v_call: TRBV7-3
clone_size: NA
j_call: TRBJ2-2
d_call: NA
cdr3_aa: CASSFTGTLNTGELFF
cdr3_nt: TGTGCCAGCAGCTTTACCGGGACTTTGAACACCGGGGAGCTGTTTTTT

v_call: TRBV4-2
clone_size: NA
j_call: TRBJ2-3
d_call: NA
cdr3_aa: CASSSRWGDTQYF
cdr3_nt: TGTGCCAGCAGCTCCCGTTGGGGGGATACGCAGTATTTT

v_call: TRBV7-8
clone_size: few
j_call: TRBJ2-7
d_call: NA
cdr3_aa: CASSKSTGLRSYEQYF
cdr3_nt: TGTGCCAGCAGCAAATCCACGGGACTCCGCTCCTACGAGCAGTACTTC

v_call: TRBV20-1
clone_size: few
j_call: TRBJ2-5
d_call: TRBD2
cdr3_aa: CSAIAGGQETQYF
cdr3_nt: TGCAGTGCAATAGCGGGGGGCCAAGAGACCCAGTACTTC

v_call: TRBV28
clone_size: few
j_call: TRBJ1-1
d_call: TRBD1
cdr3_aa: CASTVQDRGSAEAFF
cdr3_nt: TGTGCCAGCACCGTACAGGACAGGGGCAGCGCTGAAGCTTTCTTT

v_call: TRBV5-6
clone_size: NA
j_call: TRBJ2-2
d_call: NA
cdr3_aa: CASSLTENTGELFF
cdr3_nt: TGTGCCAGCAGCTTAACAGAGAACACCGGGGAGCTGTTTTTT

v_call: TRBV6-5
clone_size: NA
j_call: TRBJ1-1
d_call: NA
cdr3_aa: CASSYGGDTEAFF
cdr3_nt: TGTGCCAGCAGTTACGGGGGCGACACTGAAGCTTTCTTT

v_call: TRBV5-1
clone_size: many
j_call: TRBJ1-1
d_call: NA
cdr3_aa: CASSLADRIEAFF
cdr3_nt: TGCGCCAGCAGCTTGGCCGACCGAATAGAAGCTTTCTTT

v_call: TRBV27
clone_size: NA
j_call: TRBJ2-1
d_call: TRBD2
cdr3_aa: CASSVGLASYNEQFF
cdr3_nt: TGTGCCAGCAGTGTCGGACTAGCCTCCTACAATGAGCAGTTCTTC

v_call: TRBV5-1
clone_size: NA
j_call: TRBJ2-1
d_call: TRBD2
cdr3_aa: CASSLRTSGANEQFF
cdr3_nt: TGCGCCAGCAGCTTGCGGACTAGCGGGGCCAATGAGCAGTTCTTC

v_call: TRBV20-1
clone_size: many
j_call: TRBJ2-1
d_call: TRBD1
cdr3_aa: CSARVTGGLYEQFF
cdr3_nt: TGCAGTGCTAGAGTAACAGGGGGTCTTTATGAGCAGTTCTTC

v_call: TRBV21-1
clone_size: few
j_call: TRBJ2-7
d_call: NA
cdr3_aa: CASSHQFPSYEQYF
cdr3_nt: TGTGCCAGCAGTCACCAGTTCCCTTCCTACGAGCAGTACTTC

v_call: TRBV7-9
clone_size: NA
j_call: TRBJ2-7
d_call: TRBD2
cdr3_aa: CASSFLAGGYEQYF
cdr3_nt: TGTGCCAGCAGCTTCTTAGCGGGAGGCTACGAGCAGTACTTC

v_call: TRBV6-5
clone_size: many
j_call: TRBJ2-3
d_call: NA
cdr3_aa: CASSPSEGGTDTQYF
cdr3_nt: TGTGCCAGCAGTCCGTCAGAAGGGGGAACAGATACGCAGTATTTT

v_call: TRBV20-1
clone_size: NA
j_call: TRBJ2-7
d_call: TRBD1
cdr3_aa: CSARDRDRGDEQYF
cdr3_nt: TGCAGTGCTAGGGACCGGGACAGGGGTGACGAGCAGTACTTC

v_call: TRBV28
clone_size: NA
j_call: TRBJ2-3
d_call: NA
cdr3_aa: CASRNSADTQYF
cdr3_nt: TGTGCCAGCAGGAACAGTGCAGATACGCAGTATTTT

v_call: TRBV6-2/TRBV6-3
clone_size: NA
j_call: TRBJ2-5
d_call: NA
cdr3_aa: CASSLGVYGAQETQYF
cdr3_nt: TGTGCCAGCAGTTTGGGGGTCTATGGAGCCCAAGAGACCCAGTACTTC

v_call: TRBV6-1
clone_size: NA
j_call: TRBJ2-7
d_call: TRBD2
cdr3_aa: CASSDTLAGGRGEQYF
cdr3_nt: TGTGCCAGCAGTGACACGCTAGCGGGGGGCCGGGGCGAGCAGTACTTC

v_call: TRBV9
clone_size: NA
j_call: TRBJ1-3
d_call: NA
cdr3_aa: CASSVAGVRSGNTIYF
cdr3_nt: TGTGCCAGCAGCGTAGCCGGGGTGCGCTCTGGAAACACCATATATTTT

v_call: TRBV20-1
clone_size: many
j_call: TRBJ2-7
d_call: NA
cdr3_aa: CSASPTGLGEQYF
cdr3_nt: TGCAGTGCTAGCCCGACTGGGCTGGGGGAGCAGTACTTC

v_call: TRBV24-1
clone_size: few
j_call: TRBJ2-7
d_call: TRBD1
cdr3_aa: CATQGQSSYEQYF
cdr3_nt: TGTGCCACCCAGGGACAGAGCTCCTACGAGCAGTACTTC